This T cell receptor (beta chain) was sequenced for a study of cytomegalovirus exposure and HLA in healthy donors (dated by TCRdb to between 2016 and 2019). For the study in its entirety: An earlier analysis of about 560 of the donors reported approximately 300 Gb of sequence data and 95 million to 130 million unique TCR beta sequences obtained from about 179 million T cells. Roughly 300 gigabases of sequencing data and 78 million or so unique TCR sequences were included in an early release covering over 600 HLA-typed donors. The genetic ancestry cluster associated with self-reported Caucasian donors included about four fifths of the 398 genotyped donors. The study aimed to test whether signatures of past pathogen exposure could be identified by cataloging public T cell receptors. Using immunosequencing, the study profiled T cell repertoires from 666 subjects and related those repertoires to cytomegalovirus serostatus. In addition to the first cohort of 666 subjects, a separate validation cohort of around 110 different subjects was used. To predict cytomegalovirus infection status, the study brought together high-throughput TCR immunosequencing, statistical association of individual TCRs with disease status, and machine learning. To study patterns of TCR occurrence, a later analysis re-analyzed previously published TCR beta repertoires from just over 650 donors and added high-resolution HLA genotyping. Rather than using new phenotypic data, the later analysis identified candidate immune exposures from TCR beta sequences and from how often those sequences occurred across donors. To decide whether each TCR beta V gene segment behaved as functional or pseudogenic, an earlier analysis of some 600 of the donors relied on high-throughput TCR beta sequencing. Alongside the repertoire data, information on donor age, sex, ethnicity and CMV serostatus was compiled. Genome-wide SNP genotypes for about three fifths of the roughly 670 donors were used in a later genetic analysis, which treated that subset as a discovery cohort. Every discovery cohort repertoire had been produced on one sequencing platform. HLA typing included class I and class II loci at four-digit resolution. Typing coverage varied by locus: about 620-640 donors for A, B, C, DRB1 and DQB1; roughly 560 for DQA1; about 570 for DPA1; around 450 for DPB1. About five DR-DQ haplotypes were handled as single units for association and clustering because linkage in the cohort was strong. Across 300 to 500 genotyped donors of the cohort, an average of roughly 200,000 unique TCR beta nucleotide sequences per donor were sequenced, and roughly 18% of those sequences were non-productive. Findings and caveats that apply to the study as a whole: A further reported finding was that TCR beta sequences accurately predicted the HLA-A and HLA-B alleles for most subjects in the first cohort. In a later analysis, several top co-occurrence clusters were reported to appear linked to parvovirus B19, influenza, CMV and Epstein-Barr virus. In both the original and validation cohorts, the classifier was reported to diagnose cytomegalovirus status with high specificity and sensitivity. Specific HLA alleles were associated with about 17,000 TCR beta sequences at a false discovery rate of 0.05 in a later analysis. It was suggested by the authors that the approach could potentially be generalized to other disease states and immunological phenotypes. A later analysis found that HLA-associated TCR beta chains were more clonally expanded and had lower generation probabilities than equally common non-associated chains. Correlated functional status among segregating V segments might reflect linkage disequilibrium, but an unknown experimental factor could not be ruled out. Most TCR sequences were seen in very few donors, while some public TCRs were found in many individuals. A few of the identified cytomegalovirus-associated TCR beta chains were confirmed in vitro to be specific for cytomegalovirus antigens. Some IMGT-functional V segments, including TRBV6-2 and TRBV6-3, could not be distinguished by the 87-base-pair reads and were therefore excluded. V-gene and J-gene trimming of TCR beta chains was associated with a missense DCLRE1C variant in a later genetic analysis, and the association was replicated in an independent cohort. Because some donors lacked HLA typing at each locus, the association tests relied only on the typed subset. The cohort was sequenced for TCR beta chains only, and without alpha or paired-chain data the features that could be detected were limited. Because counts were too low, under 20 rarely observed V segments, including chromosome 9 orphons, were left out of the earlier analysis of approximately 580 of the donors. In an earlier analysis of around 500 of the donors, most TCR beta V segments appeared in productive rearrangements about 87% or about 30% of the time, broadly matching IMGT annotations. A total of some 180 TCR beta chains were listed by the study as associated with cytomegalovirus. A cluster of highly shared sequence variants was judged likely to be a technical artifact of the sequencing pipeline. Assigning TCR associations to individual alleles was difficult when HLA alleles, especially DR and DQ, strongly co-occurred. Sequencing depth was assumed to be roughly uniform across donors in the presence/absence analyses, though that assumption may not hold. In a later genetic analysis, fewer N-insertions in productive TCRs were reported among donors in an Asian-associated ancestry cluster than the approximately 710-donor mean. In a later analysis, the rate of TCR association differed among HLA loci, with DRB1 alleles having the most associated TCRs and HLA-C alleles having the fewest. The only immune exposure information available for the cohort was CMV serostatus. According to a later analysis, most CMV-associated TCR beta chains appeared to be HLA-restricted, and the HLA associations seemed to be driven largely by CMV exposure.

The cohort was made up of hundreds of healthy bone marrow donors. Cohort members were all nominally healthy when sampled, although unrecorded immune exposures were likely present. The donor was CMV seronegative and was included in the group of over 300 seronegative cohort members. Each donor provided a peripheral blood sample, and peripheral blood mononuclear cells were used for TCR beta sequencing. The Qiagen DNeasy Blood Extraction Kit was used to extract genomic DNA from the blood cell samples. With respect to this clone: The antigen it binds to is not known. Base qualities are missing; no much larger clone stands one base away.

Libraries were constructed by the immunoSEQ multiplex PCR assay. For the multiplex PCR, a mixture combining 60 forward primers for TCR Vbeta segments and 13 reverse primers for TCR Jbeta segments was used. The CDR3 region of rearranged TCR beta genes was amplified from genomic DNA with a multiplex PCR assay. The Illumina HiSeq System was used to sequence the amplified TCR beta libraries as 87-base-pair reads. Regarding the original processing steps: Across the 600 to 700 repertoires, a later analysis counted 60 million to 90 million unique TCR beta chains, around 11 million of which were shared by at least two donors. Raw reads were error-corrected and collapsed into unique sequences with a nearest-neighbor algorithm that merged closely related sequences to remove PCR and sequencing errors. CDR3 sequences were aligned to IMGT reference sequences to assign V, D and J gene segments. For a sequence to be retained, at least a six-nucleotide match to both a V gene segment and a J gene segment was required. A rearrangement counted as productive if the CDR3 had no stop codons and remained in frame with V and J, and every other rearrangement counted as non-productive. Following IMGT convention, CDR3 was defined as the stretch from the second conserved V-encoded cysteine to the conserved J-encoded phenylalanine. Sequences without an unambiguous match to a single V gene segment were excluded from the earlier analysis of 450 to 650 of the donors. An earlier analysis of 587 of the donors classified V segments as functional when productive rearrangements were above 56.7% and as segregating when the standard deviation between donors was above 5%. A statistical classification framework was built to diagnose cytomegalovirus status from the catalog of TCR beta chain sequences. V and J gene assignment, in a later analysis, came from comparing TCR nucleotide sequences with IMGT/GENE-DB human TR gene sequences. A later analysis assigned CDR3 sequences and most-parsimonious VDJ recombination scenarios with the TCRdist pipeline. A later analysis defined each TCR beta chain by its CDR3 amino acid sequence plus V-gene family, and excluded reads lacking a unique V-gene family. A later analysis removed 500 to 600 highly shared, low-generation-probability nucleotide sequences to deal with suspected cross-contamination and a sequencing artifact. A later analysis calculated a clonal expansion index for each public chain from normalized within-repertoire ranks of inferred template counts. In a later analysis, generation probabilities were computed with a VDJ recombination model fitted to out-of-frame rearrangements, and the resulting probabilities were checked against IGoR. In a later analysis, hypergeometric tests were used to score TCR-TCR, TCR-HLA and TCR-CMV co-occurrence, with a repertoire-size bias correction applied to TCR pairs. A later analysis estimated false discovery rates by permuting HLA or CMV assignments 20 times. In a later analysis, co-occurring TCRs were grouped with DBSCAN, and TCRdist sequence similarity was added when clustering was performed within HLA-allele-positive subsets. Co-occurrence clustering excluded repertoires with fewer than 30,000 or more than 120,000 public chains, plus five with anomalous nucleotide sharing. The table was pulled from immuneACCESS by TCRdb, which kept in-frame rearrangements only. Such tables lose some clones; where checked, under half of the loss comes from unresolved V genes, and the rest has no known cause. V and J calls plus clone size are reproduced from that table; the DNA served to infer D and trimming. The sample yields about 69,000 clones; approximately 72% were counted once. The ten top clones hold over 9.5% of the sample.

Taken from cysteine to phenylalanine, the CDR3 has 14 residues. The entry retains the CDR3 DNA only, 42 bases that are in frame from base 1. Based on the germline V gene, the CDR1 and CDR2 sequences are SGHTA and FQGTGA. After removal of 4 bases from V and 3 bases from J, the junction retains 2 bases not matched to a gene. The sequence came from a woman in her 30s in good health and CMV-seronegative. The receptor chain draws on TRBV7-3 and TRBJ1-1; TRBD1 agrees with 10 junctional bases. The specimen was PBMCs. The sequence in DNA is TGTGCCAGCAGCTCGGGACAGGGGCACACTGAAGCTTTCTTT. Its protein is CASSSGQGHTEAFF.